This T cell receptor beta chain was obtained from a study of long-term antiretroviral therapy in people with HIV. DNA was extracted from around 1-9.1 million thawed cryopreserved PBMC. Samples were assayed with immunoSEQ v3.0 at survey level. Clones were read by immunoSEQ multiplex PCR, and TCRdb kept only the in-frame ones, dropping some. The profile shows about 39,000 clones, 75% to 90% of them singletons. The germline V and J ends were trimmed by 0 bases and 8 bases, with 14 bases remaining between them. The CDR3 is 15 residues long. The germline V gene has CDR1 MNHNS and CDR2 SASEGT. The specimen comprised unsorted PBMCs, sampled 3.1 years after starting antiretroviral therapy. This receptor was identified in a woman in her forties or fifties with HIV. The chain is built from TRBV6-1 and TRBJ2-4; D gene ambiguous. CDR3 nucleotide sequence: TGTGCCAGCAGTGAAGCGCTGTCAAGGTGGGACATTCAGTACTTC. Translation: CASSEALSRWDIQYF.